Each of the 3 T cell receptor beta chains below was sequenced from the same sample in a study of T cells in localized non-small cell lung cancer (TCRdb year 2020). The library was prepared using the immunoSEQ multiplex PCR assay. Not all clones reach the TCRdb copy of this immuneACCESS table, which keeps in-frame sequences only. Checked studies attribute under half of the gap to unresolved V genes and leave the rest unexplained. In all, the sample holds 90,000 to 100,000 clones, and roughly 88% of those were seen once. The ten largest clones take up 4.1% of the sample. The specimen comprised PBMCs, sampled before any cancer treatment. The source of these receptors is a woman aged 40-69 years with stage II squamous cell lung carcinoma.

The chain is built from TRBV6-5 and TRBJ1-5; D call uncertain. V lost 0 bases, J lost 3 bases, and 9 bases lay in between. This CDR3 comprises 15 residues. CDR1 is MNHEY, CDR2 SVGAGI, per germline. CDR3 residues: CASSYSGSNNQPQHF. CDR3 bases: TGTGCCAGCAGTTACTCGGGCAGTAACAATCAGCCCCAGCATTTT.

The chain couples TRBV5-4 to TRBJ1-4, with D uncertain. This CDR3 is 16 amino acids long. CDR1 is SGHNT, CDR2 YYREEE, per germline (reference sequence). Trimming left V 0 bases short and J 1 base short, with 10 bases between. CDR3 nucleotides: TGTGCCAGCAGCTTGGTTGGAGGAGTAACTAATGAAAAACTGTTTTTT. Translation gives CASSLVGGVTNEKLFF.

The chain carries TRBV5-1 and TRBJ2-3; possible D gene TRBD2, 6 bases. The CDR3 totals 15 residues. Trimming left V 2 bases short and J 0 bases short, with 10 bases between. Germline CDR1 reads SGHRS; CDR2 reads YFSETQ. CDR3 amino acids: CASSLRGTSTDTQYF. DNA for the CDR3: TGCGCCAGCAGCTTACGCGGGACGAGCACAGATACGCAGTATTTT.